This TCR beta chain was sequenced in a study of blood T cell repertoires in COVID-19. Background on the study: Acute and convalescent COVID-19 samples came from the United States, Italy and Spain.

Here immunoSEQ multiplex PCR was the method, and the copy in TCRdb shows in-frame clones only, minus some. The repertoire consists of about 12,000 clones, with 82% occurring once and the leading ten covering 3% to 4.5%. Germline lookup yields CDR1 LNHNV and CDR2 YYDKDF (reference sequence). Trimming shortened V by 0 bases and J by 8 bases, and 16 bases separated the two germline ends. The CDR3 contains 15 residues. This clone was counted a few times. The TCR originated in a woman between 55 and 75 years old with acute or convalescent COVID-19. The sample taken for sequencing was peripheral blood. This chain links TRBV15 with TRBJ1-2; D might be TRBD1 (6 bases). Written as DNA, the CDR3 is TGTGCCACCAGCAGAGATGGGGAAACAGGGAAAGGCTACACCTTC. This codes for CATSRDGETGKGYTF.